Given below is one T cell receptor beta chain in context. Its matching antigen is unknown. This record comes from a study of molecular identifiers for immune sequencing clone quantification. The CDR3 length is 14 residues. J lost 9 bases, V lost 5 bases, and 10 bases had no gene match. Germline V gives CDR1 SEHNR, CDR2 FQNEAQ (reference sequence). TCRdb fed the PCR reads into MiXCR, producing one record per CDR3 protein. The sample lists 50,000 to 65,000 distinct CDR3 sequences; about 23% were seen once. Study results and caveats: Clone sizes that are highly expanded could be underestimated when identical TCR molecules share a barcode.

The sequence was obtained from a human donor in good health. Some libraries in this study had Jurkat cell RNA spiked in. Sequencing was done on a sample of naive CD8+ T cells from blood, with Jurkat cell RNA spiked in. Subset specified: FACS-sorted CD8+CD4-CCR7+CD45RA+ naive T cells. The chain couples TRBV7-9 to TRBJ2-1, with 7 bases fitting TRBD2. The CDR3 nucleotides read TGTGCCAGCAGCCCAGCGGGCGGGGGAGGTGAGCAGTTCTTC. Amino acid sequence: CASSPAGGGGEQFF.